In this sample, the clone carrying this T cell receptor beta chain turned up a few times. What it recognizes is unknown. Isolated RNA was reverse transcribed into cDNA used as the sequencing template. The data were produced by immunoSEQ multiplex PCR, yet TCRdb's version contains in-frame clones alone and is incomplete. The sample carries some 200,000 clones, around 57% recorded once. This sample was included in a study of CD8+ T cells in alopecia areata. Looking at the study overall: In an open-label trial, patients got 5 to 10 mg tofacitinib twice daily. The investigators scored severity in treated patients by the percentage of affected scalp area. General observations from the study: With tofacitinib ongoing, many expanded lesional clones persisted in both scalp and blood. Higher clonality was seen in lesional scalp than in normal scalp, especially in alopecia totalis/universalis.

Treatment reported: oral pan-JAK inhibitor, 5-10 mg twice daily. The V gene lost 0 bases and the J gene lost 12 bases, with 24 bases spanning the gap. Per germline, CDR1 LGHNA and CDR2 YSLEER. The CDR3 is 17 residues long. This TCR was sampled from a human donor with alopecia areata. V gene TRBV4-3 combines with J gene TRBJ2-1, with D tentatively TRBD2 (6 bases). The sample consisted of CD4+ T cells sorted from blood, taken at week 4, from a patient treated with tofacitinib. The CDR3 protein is CASSQDNFDRDGGLQFF. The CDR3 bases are TGCGCCAGCAGCCAAGACAATTTCGACCGGGACGGAGGGTTGCAGTTCTTC.